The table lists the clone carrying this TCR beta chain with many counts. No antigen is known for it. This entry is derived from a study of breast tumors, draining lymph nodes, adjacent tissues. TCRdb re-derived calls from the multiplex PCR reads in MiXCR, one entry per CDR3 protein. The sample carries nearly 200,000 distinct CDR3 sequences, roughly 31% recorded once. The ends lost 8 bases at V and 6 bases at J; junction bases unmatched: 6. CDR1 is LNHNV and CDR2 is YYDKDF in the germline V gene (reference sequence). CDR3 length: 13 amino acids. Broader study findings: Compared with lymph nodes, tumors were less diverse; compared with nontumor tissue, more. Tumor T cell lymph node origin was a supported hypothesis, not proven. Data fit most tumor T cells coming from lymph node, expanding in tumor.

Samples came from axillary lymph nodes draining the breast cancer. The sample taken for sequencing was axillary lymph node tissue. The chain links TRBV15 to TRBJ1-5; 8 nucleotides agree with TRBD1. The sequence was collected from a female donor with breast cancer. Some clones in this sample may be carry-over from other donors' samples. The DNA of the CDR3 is TGTGCCACCGCCCTCAGGGGGCGTCAGCCCCAGCATTTT. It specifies CATALRGRQPQHF. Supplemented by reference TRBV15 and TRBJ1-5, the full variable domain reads DAMVIQNPRYQVTQFGKPVTLSCSQTLNHNVMYWYQQKSSQAPKLLFHYYDKDFNNEADTPDNFQSRRPNTSFCFLDIRSPGLGDTAMYLCATALRGRQPQHFGDGTRLSIL.